This entry lists 3 T cell receptor beta chains sequenced from one sample in a study of blood T cell repertoires in COVID-19 (dated by TCRdb to 2018 to 2021). Libraries were built with the immunoSEQ multiplex PCR assay. This immuneACCESS table, as held by TCRdb, lists in-frame sequences with V and J called but not all clones. Of the missing ones, under half trace to an unresolved V gene in checked studies; the others have no known cause. The sample data list a few hundred thousand clones, and 83% of these were observed just once. Clones ranked in the top ten supply roughly 1.3% of the sample. The sample taken for sequencing was peripheral blood. Source of these receptors: a woman aged 30 to 39 with COVID-19, enrolled during active disease.

This clone was counted between two and nine times. The genes are TRBV7-2 and TRBJ1-2; TRBD1 agrees at 8 bases. J lost 0 bases, V lost 5 bases, and 5 bases had no gene match. Germline CDR1 reads SGHTA; CDR2 reads FQGNSA. This CDR3 is 15 amino acids long. As DNA, the CDR3 is TGTGCCAGCAGCACCAGACAGGGGCCTAACTATGGCTACACCTTC. It encodes CASSTRQGPNYGYTF.

The genes are TRBV28 and TRBJ2-1, with TRBD2 matching over 15 bases. The CDR3 runs 19 residues. J gave up 0 bases and V 2 bases, and 5 bases lay outside the gene matches. Looked up from germline, CDR1 is MDHEN and CDR2 is SYDVKM. CDR3 sequence (DNA): TGTGCCAGCAGTTTAGGACTAGCGGGGGGGACGAGCTCCTACAATGAGCAGTTCTTC. This gives the protein CASSLGLAGGTSSYNEQFF.

Notes on this clone: Other DNA sequences in this sample translate to the same CDR3. The chain combines TRBV3-1 (or the pseudogene TRBV3-2) with TRBJ2-3; no definite D call. The CDR3 is 14 amino acids. The germline V gene encodes CDR1 LGHDT and CDR2 YNNKEL (reference sequence). Deletions cut 3 bases from V and 1 base from J, with 8 bases between. CDR3 region: CASSQWQGTDTQYF. In DNA, the CDR3 is TGTGCCAGCAGCCAGTGGCAGGGCACAGATACGCAGTATTTT.